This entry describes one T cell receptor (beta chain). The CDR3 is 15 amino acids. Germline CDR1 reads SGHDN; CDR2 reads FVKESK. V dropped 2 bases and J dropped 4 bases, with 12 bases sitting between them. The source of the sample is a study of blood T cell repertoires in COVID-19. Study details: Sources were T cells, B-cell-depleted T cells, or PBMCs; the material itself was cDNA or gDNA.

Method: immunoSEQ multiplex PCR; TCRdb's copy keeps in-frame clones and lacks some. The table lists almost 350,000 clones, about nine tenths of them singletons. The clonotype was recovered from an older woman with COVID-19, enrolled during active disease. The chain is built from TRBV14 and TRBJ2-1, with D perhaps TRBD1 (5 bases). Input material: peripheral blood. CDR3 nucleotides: TGTGCCAGCAGCCAAAGTGGGGCTGGTTACAATGAGCAGTTCTTC. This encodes CASSQSGAGYNEQFF.